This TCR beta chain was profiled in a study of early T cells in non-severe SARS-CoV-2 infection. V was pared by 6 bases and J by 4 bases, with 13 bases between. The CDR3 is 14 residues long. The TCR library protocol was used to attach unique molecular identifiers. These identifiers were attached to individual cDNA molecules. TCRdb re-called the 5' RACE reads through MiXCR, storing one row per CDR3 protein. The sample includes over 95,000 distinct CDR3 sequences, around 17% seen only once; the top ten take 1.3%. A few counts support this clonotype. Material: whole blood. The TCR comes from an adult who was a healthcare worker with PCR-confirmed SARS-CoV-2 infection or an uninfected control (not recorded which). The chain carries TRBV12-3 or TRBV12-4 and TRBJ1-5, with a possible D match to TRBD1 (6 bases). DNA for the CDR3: TGTGCCAGCAGAGGGGGACTGACGAATCAGCCCCAGCATTTT. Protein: CASRGGLTNQPQHF.